The rows below give T cell receptor beta chains drawn from one sample of a study of blood T cell repertoires in COVID-19. Data came from immunoSEQ multiplex PCR; TCRdb stores just in-frame clones and leaves some out. Of about 30,000 clones in the sample, around 87% were seen once. The sequenced sample consisted of peripheral blood. The receptor set was obtained from a human donor in a cohort sampled during active COVID-19. The donor label of this sample is uncertain. The CDR3 runs from the conserved cysteine through the conserved F or W. A D gene is named only where the DNA matches it firmly. Size is omitted from some rows. Given values are once, few, many or a class for expanded clones.

>TRBD2|.|18|TRBV28|TRBJ2-7
TGTGCCAGCAGTTTTAGTATGGGTCTAGCGGGATCCTCCTACGAGCAGTACTTC
CASSFSMGLAGSSYEQYF
>.|.|14|TRBV28|TRBJ2-5
TGTGCCAGCAGTTCAGGGGCAAAGGGGGAGACCCAGTACTTC
CASSSGAKGETQYF
>TRBD2|.|17|TRBV29-1|TRBJ2-7
TGCAGCGTTGAAGATCGGCGGGGGGGAAGAGGTTTACGGGAGCAGTACTTC
CSVEDRRGGRGLREQYF
>TRBD2|.|16|TRBV18|TRBJ2-7
TGTGCCAGCTCACCATTGCCTCCGGGAGGGGACTACGAGCAGTACTTC
CASSPLPPGGDYEQYF
>.|.|12|TRBV2|TRBJ2-7
TGTGCCAGCAGTCCAAACCGCGACGAGCAGTACTTC
CASSPNRDEQYF
>.|.|13|TRBV6-5|TRBJ1-5
TGTGCCAGCAGGGGCCCTAGCAATCAGCCCCAGCATTTT
CASRGPSNQPQHF
>.|.|14|TRBV25-1|TRBJ2-2
TGTGCCAGCCGCGCACAGACGAACACCGGGGAGCTGTTTTTT
CASRAQTNTGELFF
>.|.|12|TRBV6-6|TRBJ2-7
TGTGCCAGCAGTTACTCCTACTACGAGCAGTACTTC
CASSYSYYEQYF
>.|.|12|TRBV2|TRBJ1-4
TGTGCCAGCAGGGACCGGGGTGAAAAACTGTTTTTT
CASRDRGEKLFF
>.|.|15|TRBV27|TRBJ1-1
TGTGCCAGCATGAACCTTGCGAAGTGGAACACTGAAGCTTTCTTT
CASMNLAKWNTEAFF
>TRBD1|.|15|TRBV19|TRBJ2-5
TGTGCCAGTAGTAACCCCAGACAGGGTTGGGAGACCCAGTACTTC
CASSNPRQGWETQYF
>.|.|14|TRBV5-6|TRBJ1-2
TGTGCCAGCAGTCCCAAGAGGAGGGACTATGGCTACACCTTC
CASSPKRRDYGYTF
>.|.|17|TRBV11-2|TRBJ2-7
TGTGCCAGCAGCACATTTGATTGGAGAGCGGTCTCCTACGAGCAGTACTTC
CASSTFDWRAVSYEQYF
>TRBD1|.|13|TRBV19|TRBJ2-5
TGTGCCAGTAGTGCGGACAGGGGAGAGACCCAGTACTTC
CASSADRGETQYF
>.|.|14|TRBV2|TRBJ1-4
TGTGCCAGCAGTGAGGGTCAGGGGTGGGAAAAACTGTTTTTT
CASSEGQGWEKLFF
>.|once|11|TRBV6-5|TRBJ2-3
TGTGCCAGCAGCCAAGCGGATACGCAGTATTTT
CASSQADTQYF
>.|.|11|TRBV24-1|TRBJ1-2
TGTGCCACCAGTCAAGGGGATGGCTACACCTTC
CATSQGDGYTF
>.|.|13|TRBV5-1|TRBJ2-1
TGCGCCAGCAGCCCCGACCTGGCAACAGAAACGTTCTTC
CASSPDLATETFF
>.|.|14|TRBV6-5|TRBJ1-2
TGTGCCAGCTCCACCGGGACAAAGAACTATGGCTACACCTTC
CASSTGTKNYGYTF
>.|.|13|TRBV12-3/TRBV12-4|TRBJ1-2
TGTGCCAGCAGACAGACAGAAGGTTATGGCTACACCTTC
CASRQTEGYGYTF
>.|.|16|TRBV5-1|TRBJ2-7
TGCGCCAGCAGCTCCGACTGGGGGGACGGGTCCTACGAGCAGTACTTC
CASSSDWGDGSYEQYF
>.|.|11|TRBV2|TRBJ1-2
TGTGCCTTCCCGAAGAGGTTCGGGGTAACCTTC
CAFPKRFGVTF
>.|.|14|TRBV27|TRBJ2-7
TGTGCCAGCAGCTCTCACATAAGCCCGGGGGAGCAGTACTTC
CASSSHISPGEQYF
>.|.|12|TRBV5-1|TRBJ2-7
TGCGCCAGCAGCCCCCAGGGGTATGAGCAGTACTTC
CASSPQGYEQYF
>TRBD1|.|16|TRBV28|TRBJ2-2
TGTGCCAGCAGGAGTCCCGGGACAGGGGGAACCGGGGAGCTGTTTTTT
CASRSPGTGGTGELFF